This T cell receptor beta chain originates from a study of shared clonotypes between healthy human individuals. Healthy HIV-negative adults without recent acute infections or vaccinations served as donors. Points on this clone: The target antigen is unknown.

The authors' processing: Quality scores were absent from the junction-only immunoSEQ sequences, so filtering differed. The method was immunoSEQ multiplex PCR; TCRdb's version includes in-frame clones alone and lacks a portion of them. That table furnishes V, J and clone size, whereas the DNA furnished D and trimming. The sample has a few million clones, roughly 92% seen once. General study results and limits: Generally, estimated richness proved larger in naive subsets than it did in memory subsets. At large depth, rarefaction still showed sorted-subset sequencing to be incomplete.

The V gene's germline CDR1 is SGHRS and CDR2 YFSETQ. V shed 0 bases, J shed 3 bases, and the junction held 7 bases outside the gene matches. The CDR3 spans 16 residues. V usage is TRBV5-1 and J usage is TRBJ1-2, with 8 bases lining up with TRBD1. The sequenced sample consisted of naive CD4+ T cells from PBMCs. Subset meaning: CD45RA+ positively selected. The origin of this receptor is a man younger than 30 in good health. Some clones in this sample may be carry-over from other donors' samples. CDR3 nucleotides: TGCGCCAGCAGCTTGGCCACGGACAGGGCTGACTATGGCTACACCTTC. It encodes CASSLATDRADYGYTF.